This T cell receptor (beta chain) was recovered during a study of cytomegalovirus exposure and HLA in healthy donors. The wider study: It was reported in a later analysis that the same platform had been used for the 120 or so validation repertoires as for the 550 to 700 first-cohort repertoires. Overall study results and limits: According to a later analysis, TCR clusters from the first cohort tended to co-occur in the 120 or so validation repertoires. The study flagged roughly 150 TCR beta chains as cytomegalovirus-associated.

The CDR3 runs 13 residues. Per the germline V gene, CDR1 is SGHTA and CDR2 is FQGNSA. The ends lost 5 bases at V and 3 bases at J; junction bases unmatched: 3. Some clones are missing from TCRdb's copy, which holds only in-frame ones; the method was immunoSEQ multiplex PCR. The table shows 100,000 to 150,000 clones, with nearly 90% occurring only once. Remarks on this clone: Antigen: not known.

Sequencing input: PBMCs. The TCR comes from a woman between 18 and 29 years old in good health and CMV-seronegative. J is TRBJ2-5 and V is TRBV7-2, with 7 positions matching TRBD1. CDR3 coding DNA: TGTGCCAGCAGCAGAGGGACAGAAGAGACCCAGTACTTC. Encoded protein: CASSRGTEETQYF. Together with reference TRBV7-2 and TRBJ2-5, the CDR3 gives the full variable domain: GAGVSQSPSNKVTEKGKDVELRCDPISGHTALYWYRQSLGQGLEFLIYFQGNSAPDKSGLPSDRFSAERTGGSVSTLTIQRTQQEDSAVYLCASSRGTEETQYFGPGTRLLVL.